This T cell receptor beta chain was documented in a study of blood T cells in healthy people across ages. A J-beta primer mix and a sample-barcoded 5' primer were used in a second PCR of about 7 to 12 cycles. Template switching added a 12-random-nucleotide identifier to every cDNA molecule. TCRdb reprocessed the 5' RACE reads with MiXCR, giving one entry per CDR3 protein. The sample shows roughly 1.9 million distinct CDR3 sequences, 35% to 50% of them seen only once. The germline V gene encodes CDR1 SGHTA and CDR2 FQGTGA. The V segment lost 4 bases and the J segment 0 bases; nucleotides outside the gene matches: 6. CDR3 size: 15 residues. The authors extracted at least 5.5 micrograms of total RNA per sample. The study, taken as a whole, reports: PBMCs went unsorted, and a conclusive naive versus antigen-experienced comparison was therefore prevented.

There are a few counts of this clonotype. Antigen specificity is unknown. The chain combines TRBV7-3 with TRBJ2-7; 7 bases match TRBD1. This sequence was found in a human donor in good health. The specimen was blood. The CDR3 DNA is TGTGCCAGCAGCTCTTTCGCAGGGGGCTCCTACGAGCAGTACTTC. It specifies CASSSFAGGSYEQYF. Filled out from reference TRBV7-3 and TRBJ2-7, the complete variable domain reads GAGVSQTPSNKVTEKGKYVELRCDPISGHTALYWYRQSLGQGPEFLIYFQGTGAADDSGLPNDRFFAVRPEGSVSTLKIQRTERGDSAVYLCASSSFAGGSYEQYFGPGTRLTVT.